Listed below are T cell receptor beta chains from one sample, sequenced in a study of T cell changes during pregnancy in multiple sclerosis. Sequenced by immunoSEQ multiplex PCR; TCRdb stores in-frame clones only, minus some. The sample holds some 96,000 clones, about 90% seen once. The sample was peripheral blood, taken after pregnancy. The receptors come from a female donor with multiple sclerosis, enrolled in a pregnancy study. The CDR3 runs from the conserved cysteine through the conserved F or W. D genes are given only for firm matches. Some rows mark clone size as missing; the rest say once, few, many or name a class of expanded clone.

d_call	v_call	cdr3_length	j_call	clone_size	cdr3_nt	cdr3_aa
.	TRBV21-1	16	TRBJ1-2	.	TGTGCCAGCAGCAAAGCGGACAGGGAGCAGCCCCGGGGCTACACCTTC	CASSKADREQPRGYTF
TRBD2	TRBV30	13	TRBJ2-5	.	TGTGCCTGGACTAGCGGGAGTACGAAGACCCAGTACTTC	CAWTSGSTKTQYF
.	TRBV5-1	14	TRBJ2-3	.	TGCGCCAGCAGCGCTACCACAGTGACAGATACGCAGTATTTT	CASSATTVTDTQYF
TRBD2	TRBV5-6	16	TRBJ2-7	.	TGTGCCAGCAGCTTGGGGCGGGAGGAGACAAGCTACGAGCAGTACTTC	CASSLGREETSYEQYF
TRBD1	TRBV7-8	14	TRBJ1-2	.	TGTGCCAGCAGCTTAGGGGACAGGGTCTATGGCTACACCTTC	CASSLGDRVYGYTF
.	TRBV30	14	TRBJ2-7	.	TGTGCCTGGACTTACAGGAGAAACACCTACGAGCAGTACTTC	CAWTYRRNTYEQYF
.	TRBV5-1	14	TRBJ2-1	.	TGCGCCAGCAGCCAGACTCCGCGTACGGATGAGCAGTTCTTC	CASSQTPRTDEQFF
.	TRBV11-2	13	TRBJ1-1	.	TGTGCCAGCAGCTTACCCCTGAGTCGGGAAGCTTTCTTT	CASSLPLSREAFF
.	TRBV19	14	TRBJ1-5	.	TGTGCCAGTAGTCTCCTGTCGGGGAATCAGCCCCAGCATTTT	CASSLLSGNQPQHF
.	TRBV19	14	TRBJ1-2	.	TGTGCCAGTGGCCTGGGCGGGGGAGACTATGGCTACACCTTC	CASGLGGGDYGYTF
.	TRBV5-6	16	TRBJ2-1	once	TGTGCCAGCAGCTCACGACAGATGTACTCCTACAATGAGCAGTTCTTC	CASSSRQMYSYNEQFF
.	TRBV30	11	TRBJ2-5	.	TGTGCCTGGCTTTACTTCGAGACCCAGTACTTC	CAWLYFETQYF
.	TRBV7-3	19	TRBJ2-6	.	TGTGCCAGCAGCTCTCTAACAGGAAAAACCCTCTCTGGGGCCAACGTCCTGACTTTC	CASSSLTGKTLSGANVLTF
TRBD1	TRBV7-9	13	TRBJ2-5	.	TGTGCCAGCAGCTCGGGACAGCAAGAGACCCAGTACTTC	CASSSGQQETQYF
TRBD1	TRBV7-2	15	TRBJ1-6	.	TGTGCCAGCAGCTTAGGGGACAGGGGGGATTCACCCCTCCACTTT	CASSLGDRGDSPLHF
TRBD1	TRBV30	13	TRBJ1-3	few	TGTGCCTGCGGACAGGGCTCTGGAAACACCATATATTTT	CACGQGSGNTIYF
TRBD2	TRBV5-1	19	TRBJ2-1	.	TGCGCCAGCAGCTTGGAGGGACTAGCGGGAGGGCCGGTCTCCGATGAGCAGTTCTTC	CASSLEGLAGGPVSDEQFF
.	TRBV4-1	15	TRBJ1-2	.	TGCGCCAGCAGCCAAGAGATGGCCAAGAACTATGGCTACACCTTC	CASSQEMAKNYGYTF
TRBD2	TRBV7-9	14	TRBJ2-1	.	TGTGCCAGCGTGAGGACTAGCGGGAGTAATGAGCAGTTCTTC	CASVRTSGSNEQFF
.	TRBV19	14	TRBJ1-3	.	TGTGCCAGTAGTAAGACAGGTTCTGGAAACACCATATATTTT	CASSKTGSGNTIYF
.	TRBV2	13	TRBJ2-1	.	TGTGCCAGCAGTGAAGAACTTTACAATGAGCAGTTCTTC	CASSEELYNEQFF
TRBD2	TRBV28	15	TRBJ2-3	.	TGTGCCAGCAGTTTACCTGGGACTAGCGTGAATACGCAGTATTTT	CASSLPGTSVNTQYF
TRBD1	TRBV18	15	TRBJ1-1	.	TGTGCCAGCTCACTTGACAGGGGGACGGACACTGAAGCTTTCTTT	CASSLDRGTDTEAFF
.	TRBV4-2	15	TRBJ2-7	.	TGTGCCAGCAGCCAAGAGTCCATACTACCCTACGAGCAGTACTTC	CASSQESILPYEQYF
TRBD1	TRBV5-1	18	TRBJ2-4	.	TGCGCCAGCAGCTTCAAGGGGACAGGAGGACTAGCCAAAAACATTCAGTACTTC	CASSFKGTGGLAKNIQYF
TRBD1	TRBV6-6	16	TRBJ1-1	.	TGTGCCAGCAGTTACTCGACAGGGGGCAAGAACACTGAAGCTTTCTTT	CASSYSTGGKNTEAFF
TRBD2	TRBV6-1	17	TRBJ2-1	.	TGTGCCAGCAGTGAAGCTGGAAGCGGGAGATCCTACAATGAGCAGTTCTTC	CASSEAGSGRSYNEQFF
TRBD2	TRBV5-4	15	TRBJ2-7	.	TGTGCCAGCAGTACTAGCGGGATAGCCCCCTACGAGCAGTACTTC	CASSTSGIAPYEQYF
TRBD2	TRBV30	16	TRBJ2-3	.	TGTGCCTGTTTAGCGGGAGGGCCGTCTGGCACAGATACGCAGTATTTT	CACLAGGPSGTDTQYF
TRBD1	TRBV18	14	TRBJ1-2	.	TGTGCCAGCTCACCATCGGACAGGGGTTTTGGCTACACCTTC	CASSPSDRGFGYTF
TRBD1	TRBV5-4	14	TRBJ2-7	.	TGTGCCAGCAGCTTAGGACAGGGAGAGTACGAGCAGTACTTC	CASSLGQGEYEQYF
.	TRBV5-1	14	TRBJ2-3	.	TGCGCCAGCAGCTTAGCTCGGGACACAGATACGCAGTATTTT	CASSLARDTDTQYF
.	TRBV29-1	12	TRBJ1-2	.	TGCAGCGTTGACCTGACAGGCTATGGCTACACCTTC	CSVDLTGYGYTF
TRBD1	TRBV19	15	TRBJ2-1	few	TGTGCCAGTATTCGACAGGGGGCTTCCTACAATGAGCAGTTCTTC	CASIRQGASYNEQFF
.	TRBV4-1	15	TRBJ1-3	.	TGCGCCAGCAGCCAACCTCAGGGCTCTGGAAACACCATATATTTT	CASSQPQGSGNTIYF
.	TRBV5-4	15	TRBJ2-3	.	TGTGCCAGCAGCTCCCCGGGGGAGGCCCCAGATACGCAGTATTTT	CASSSPGEAPDTQYF
.	TRBV2	13	TRBJ2-7	.	TGTGCCAGCAGTGAAGGCTGGGCTTACGAGCAGTACTTC	CASSEGWAYEQYF
TRBD1	TRBV6-5	15	TRBJ1-3	.	TGTGCCAGCAGTAACAGGGGATCGAGTGGAAACACCATATATTTT	CASSNRGSSGNTIYF
.	TRBV6-5	14	TRBJ2-7	.	TGTGCCAGCAGTTCCGGGACATTATCCTACGAGCAGTACTTC	CASSSGTLSYEQYF
.	TRBV5-1	15	TRBJ2-7	.	TGCGCCAGCAGCTTGGACGGAGCCGACTCCTACGAGCAGTACTTC	CASSLDGADSYEQYF
TRBD1	TRBV7-9	16	TRBJ2-5	.	TGTGCCAGCAGCCCCACGGACAGGGGGCGCGAAGAGACCCAGTACTTC	CASSPTDRGREETQYF
TRBD1	TRBV28	21	TRBJ1-5	.	TGTGCCAGCAGTTCTATTTTTGACCGGGACAGGGCTGTAAGGAGCAATCAGCCCCAGCATTTT	CASSSIFDRDRAVRSNQPQHF
TRBD1	TRBV7-8	18	TRBJ1-1	few	TGTGCCAGCAGCTTAGTATCGGGACAGGGGGCTTTGGGCACTGAAGCTTTCTTT	CASSLVSGQGALGTEAFF
.	TRBV28	14	TRBJ1-3	.	TGTGCCAGCAGTAAGGGGGGGGCTGGAAACACCATATATTTT	CASSKGGAGNTIYF
TRBD1	TRBV2	15	TRBJ1-1	once	TGTGCCAGCAGTGAAACCCCAGGGGGCGCAGGTGAAGCTTTCTTT	CASSETPGGAGEAFF
TRBD2	TRBV28	14	TRBJ2-2	.	TGTGCCAGCAGTTCCAGCGGGGGGACCGGGGAGCTGTTTTTT	CASSSSGGTGELFF
.	TRBV6-5	13	TRBJ2-5	once	TGTGCCAGCAGGCGAAGGGAGGTCGAGACCCAGTACTTC	CASRRREVETQYF
.	TRBV6-5	16	TRBJ1-1	.	TGTGCCAGCAGTTGGGAGGGCTCCGGTAGGAACACTGAAGCTTTCTTT	CASSWEGSGRNTEAFF
.	TRBV5-6	14	TRBJ2-7	.	TGTGCCAGCAGCTTGAAACCGGACAGCTACGAGCAGTACTTC	CASSLKPDSYEQYF
TRBD1	TRBV19	13	TRBJ1-5	large	TGTGCCAGTAGGGAGACAGGGGTTCTGCCCCAGCATTTT	CASRETGVLPQHF
TRBD2	TRBV5-1	17	TRBJ2-1	.	TGCGCCAGCAGCATGGAACTAGCGGGGGGGCTGTGGAATGAGCAGTTCTTC	CASSMELAGGLWNEQFF
.	TRBV6-6	13	TRBJ2-3	.	TGTGCCAGCAACGGGGGGCGGGCAGATACGCAGTATTTT	CASNGGRADTQYF
.	TRBV14	14	TRBJ2-7	.	TGTGCCAGCAGCCAAGTTCAGGGGCGAACCGAGCAGTACTTC	CASSQVQGRTEQYF
TRBD2	TRBV19	17	TRBJ2-1	.	TGTGCCAGTAGTATAAAGACGGGACTAGCGGGTTACAATGAGCAGTTCTTC	CASSIKTGLAGYNEQFF
.	TRBV5-1	16	TRBJ2-3	.	TGCGCCAGCAGCTTGGGGCTACAGGGAGTGACAGATACGCAGTATTTT	CASSLGLQGVTDTQYF